A single T cell receptor (beta chain) is shown here with its context. TCRdb's copy holds only in-frame clones and misses some; the assay was immunoSEQ multiplex PCR. The sample includes some 230,000 clones, roughly nine tenths of them seen just once. This CDR3 region has 16 residues. Germline V lookup: CDR1 SGHRS, CDR2 YFSETQ. The germline V and J ends were trimmed by 0 bases and 2 bases, with 13 bases remaining between them. The sample belongs to a study of blood T cell repertoires in COVID-19. Study-level background: Samples of COVID-19 (acute and convalescent) were obtained from the United States, Italy and Spain.

This TCR was sampled from a woman aged 50 to 60 with COVID-19, enrolled during active disease. The source material was peripheral blood. The chain couples TRBV5-1 to TRBJ2-3; D might be TRBD1 (5 bases). The CDR3 spells CASSLGGGPVTDTQYF. In DNA form, the CDR3 reads TGCGCCAGCAGCTTGGGGGGCGGACCTGTCACAGATACGCAGTATTTT.